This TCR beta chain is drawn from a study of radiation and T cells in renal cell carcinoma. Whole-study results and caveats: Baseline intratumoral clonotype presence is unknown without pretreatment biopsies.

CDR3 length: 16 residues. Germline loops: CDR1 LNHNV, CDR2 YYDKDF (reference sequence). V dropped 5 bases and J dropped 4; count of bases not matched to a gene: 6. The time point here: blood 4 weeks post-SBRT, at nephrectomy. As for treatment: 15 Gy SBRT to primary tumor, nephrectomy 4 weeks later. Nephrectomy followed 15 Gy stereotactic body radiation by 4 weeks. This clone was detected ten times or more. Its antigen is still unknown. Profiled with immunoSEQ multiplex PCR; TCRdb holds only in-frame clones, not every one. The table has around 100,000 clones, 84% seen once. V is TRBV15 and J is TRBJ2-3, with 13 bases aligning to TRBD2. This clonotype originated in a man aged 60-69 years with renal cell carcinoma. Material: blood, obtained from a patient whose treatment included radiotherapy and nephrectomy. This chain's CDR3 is CATSSGLAGVADTQYF. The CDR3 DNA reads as TGTGCCACCAGCTCCGGACTAGCGGGAGTCGCAGATACGCAGTATTTT. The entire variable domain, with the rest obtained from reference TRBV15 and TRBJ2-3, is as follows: DAMVIQNPRYQVTQFGKPVTLSCSQTLNHNVMYWYQQKSSQAPKLLFHYYDKDFNNEADTPDNFQSRRPNTSFCFLDIRSPGLGDTAMYLCATSSGLAGVADTQYFGPGTRLTVL.